One and the same sample provided the 28 T cell receptor beta chains below, sequenced in a study of blood T cell repertoires in COVID-19. TCRdb keeps only in-frame clones here, not all; method: immunoSEQ multiplex PCR. The sample carries some 150,000 clones, around 80% recorded once. The specimen sequenced was peripheral blood. These receptors were taken from a woman aged 50 to 60 in a cohort sampled during active or convalescent COVID-19.

This clone was recorded a few times. This rearrangement joins TRBV11-2 to TRBJ2-1; D is possibly TRBD2 (6 bases). The ends were cut back, 3 bases at V and 0 bases at J, with 9 bases in the middle. The germline gives CDR1 SGHAT, CDR2 FQNNGV. CDR3 length: 15 amino acids. CDR3 loop: CASSLGLSSYNEQFF. The CDR3 nucleotides are TGTGCCAGCAGCTTGGGACTGAGCTCCTACAATGAGCAGTTCTTC.

The V gene is TRBV7-3, the J gene TRBJ2-5, with 9 bases identical to TRBD2. Germline V gene sequence: CDR1 SGHTA, CDR2 FQGTGA. The CDR3 has 16 residues. V trimming: 6 bases; J trimming: 5 bases; junction bases outside the gene matches: 13. The DNA for the CDR3 is TGTGCCAGCAGTAATACACGAGCGGGGGGTTATGAGACCCAGTACTTC. Its protein product is CASSNTRAGGYETQYF.

CDR3 DNA: TGTGCCAGTAGTATCTGGGACAGCTCCTACAATGAGCAGTTCTTC. It is translated as CASSIWDSSYNEQFF. The chain joins TRBV19 to TRBJ2-1, with 7 bases that match TRBD1. This CDR3 contains 15 residues. Germline trimming cut 3 bases from V and 0 bases from J; bases unmatched to any gene: 2. Germline CDR1 and CDR2: LNHDA and SQIVND (reference sequence). Together with reference TRBV19 and TRBJ2-1, the CDR3 gives the full variable domain: DGGITQSPKYLFRKEGQNVTLSCEQNLNHDAMYWYRQDPGQGLRLIYYSQIVNDFQKGDIAEGYSVSREKKESFPLTVTSAQKNPTAFYLCASSIWDSSYNEQFFGPGTRLTVL.

In its sample, this clone was seen once. In DNA, the CDR3 is TGTGCCAGCAGCCCACGAGGGGGCACCATATATTTT. Translated: CASSPRGGTIYF. The chain is built from TRBV9 and TRBJ1-3, with a weak D call TRBD1 (6 bases). CDR3 length equals 12 residues. CDR1 is SGDLS, CDR2 YYNGEE, per germline. V lost 4 bases to trimming and J lost 9 bases, with 11 bases between them.

This chain links TRBV5-1 with TRBJ1-4; tentatively, D is TRBD1 (6 bases). V gave up 5 bases and J gave up 5 bases, with 13 bases separating them. Per germline, CDR1 SGHRS and CDR2 YFSETQ. The CDR3 spans 14 residues. DNA of the CDR3: TGCGCCAGCAGTGGTCAGGGGCGAAATGAAAAACTGTTTTTT. This codes for CASSGQGRNEKLFF.

The chain couples TRBV18 to TRBJ2-3, with 12 nucleotides matching TRBD2. The trim removed 2 bases at V and 2 bases at J, leaving 2 bases unmatched. CDR3 size: 16 residues. CDR1 is KGHSH and CDR2 is LQKENI in the germline V gene. CDR3 protein: CASSPASGGATDTQYF. As DNA, the CDR3 is TGTGCCAGCTCACCAGCTAGCGGGGGGGCCACAGATACGCAGTATTTT. Variable domain in full (rest from reference TRBV18 and TRBJ2-3): NAGVMQNPRHLVRRRGQEARLRCSPMKGHSHVYWYRQLPEEGLKFMVYLQKENIIDESGMPKERFSAEFPKEGPSILRIQQVVRGDSAAYFCASSPASGGATDTQYFGPGTRLTVL.

Only a few counts were recorded for this clone. V is TRBV15 and J is TRBJ2-1; D possibly corresponds to TRBD1 (6 bases). Trimming left V 1 base short and J 5 bases short, with 12 bases between. CDR1 and CDR2 from the germline V gene are LNHNV and YYDKDF (reference sequence). This CDR3 has 15 amino acids. The CDR3: CATSRGFGQNNEQFF. For the CDR3, the DNA is TGTGCCACCAGCAGAGGTTTCGGACAGAACAATGAGCAGTTCTTC.

The chain recombines TRBV3-1 (or the pseudogene TRBV3-2) with TRBJ2-1, with 11 bases fitting TRBD2. V was pared by 4 bases and J by 14 bases, with 7 bases of the junction left unmatched. This CDR3 is 13 amino acids long. From germline, CDR1 is LGHDT and CDR2 YNNKEL (reference sequence). The CDR3 bases are TGTGCCAGCAGCCCCAAACTAGCGGGGGTGGAGTTCTTC. Its protein is CASSPKLAGVEFF.

The sample holds one count of this clone. The chain combines TRBV6-5 with TRBJ1-1; 8 bases fit TRBD1. Trimming cost V 8 bases and J 1 base; bases outside gene matches: 6. Germline CDR1 MNHEY, CDR2 SVGAGI. The length of the CDR3 is 14 residues. The CDR3 loop reads CASGHRGWNTEAFF. CDR3 in DNA: TGTGCCAGCGGGCACAGGGGGTGGAACACTGAAGCTTTCTTT.

V gene TRBV6-6 combines with J gene TRBJ2-5; 7 nucleotides agree with TRBD1. Germline CDR1 is MNHNY and CDR2 is SVGAGI (reference sequence). The V and J ends lost 6 bases and 5 bases, in that order; junction bases with no gene match: 6. This CDR3 contains 13 residues. CDR3 residues: CASRLTGYETQYF. The CDR3 DNA reads TGTGCCAGCAGACTGACAGGGTACGAGACCCAGTACTTC.

This clone is medium-sized in the sample. J is TRBJ2-7 and V is TRBV24-1; no clear D gene. The CDR3 covers 15 residues. Deletions cut 7 bases from V and 2 bases from J, with 17 bases between. Germline CDR1 and CDR2: KGHDR and SFDVKD. CDR3: CATSLPRVRPYEQYF. The CDR3 DNA reads TGTGCCACCAGCCTCCCCCGGGTTCGTCCCTACGAGCAGTACTTC.

The rearrangement joins TRBV5-6 to TRBJ1-3; TRBD1 aligns across 10 bases. CDR3 size: 17 residues. Germline V gene lookup returns CDR1 SGHDT and CDR2 YYEEEE. The junction had 7 bases not matched to a gene; V was cut back by 4 bases and J by 0 bases. This CDR3 reads CASSLWDRGGSGNTIYF. CDR3 in DNA: TGTGCCAGCAGCCTTTGGGACAGGGGTGGCTCTGGAAACACCATATATTTT.

V is TRBV7-9 and J is TRBJ1-4; 10 bases align to TRBD1. This CDR3 contains 15 residues. V lost 5 bases to trimming and J lost 8 bases; unmatched junction nucleotides: 8. Germline CDR1 and CDR2: SEHNR and FQNEAQ (reference sequence). The CDR3 reads CASSIGQGGREKLFF. The CDR3 DNA reads as TGTGCCAGCAGCATCGGACAGGGGGGTAGAGAAAAACTGTTTTTT.

This sequence joins TRBV4-3 and TRBJ1-1; D gene ambiguous. Germline V gives CDR1 LGHNA, CDR2 YSLEER. The CDR3 has 14 amino acids. The germline V and J ends were trimmed by 0 bases and 5 bases, with 10 bases remaining between them. The CDR3 DNA reads TGCGCCAGCAGCCAAGAGTTCTCGGGGACTGAAGCTTTCTTT. Encoded protein: CASSQEFSGTEAFF.

This sequence joins TRBV21-1 and TRBJ1-5; TRBD1, the table's D call, was not compared with the DNA. TRBV21-1 has pseudogene status. The CDR3 spans 12 residues. The CDR3 DNA is TGTGCCAGCAGCAGGGGGCCTCAGCCCCAGCATTTT. Encoded protein: CASSRGPQPQHF.

This chain links TRBV6-1 with TRBJ1-6; D gene uncertain. Per germline, CDR1 MNHNS and CDR2 SASEGT. CDR3 length equals 16 residues. V lost 2 bases to trimming and J lost 0 bases, with 8 bases between them. CDR3 region: CASSESLLSYNSPLHF. CDR3 coding DNA: TGTGCCAGCAGTGAAAGCTTACTCTCCTATAATTCACCCCTCCACTTT.

V gene TRBV9 combines with J gene TRBJ1-5, with a possible D match to TRBD1 (5 bases). V was cut by 2 bases and J by 2 bases, with 8 bases left in between. This CDR3 comprises 14 residues. The germline V gene has CDR1 SGDLS and CDR2 YYNGEE. The CDR3 sequence: CASSVIGGNQPQHF. DNA for the CDR3: TGTGCCAGCAGCGTGATAGGGGGCAATCAGCCCCAGCATTTT.

The chain recombines TRBV9 with TRBJ1-1; 8 bases map to TRBD1. The length of the CDR3 is 14 residues. CDR1 SGDLS and CDR2 YYNGEE come from the germline V gene. J gave up 4 bases and V 4 bases, and 6 bases lay outside the gene matches. The CDR3 loop reads CASSPQGGGTEAFF. In DNA form, the CDR3 reads TGTGCCAGCAGCCCACAGGGGGGGGGCACTGAAGCTTTCTTT.

Only one count was recorded for this clone. The V and J genes are TRBV7-3 and TRBJ2-1, with unresolved D. Trimming cost V 2 bases and J 3 bases, with 8 bases left between them. This CDR3 has 14 residues. Germline V gives CDR1 SGHTA, CDR2 FQGTGA. CDR3 protein: CASSLHGRYNEQFF. The CDR3 DNA reads TGTGCCAGCAGCTTACATGGCCGCTACAATGAGCAGTTCTTC.

This chain connects TRBV19 to TRBJ1-1, with 9 bases identical to TRBD1. The ends lost 3 bases at V and 1 base at J; junction bases unmatched: 6. In germline, CDR1 is LNHDA, CDR2 SQIVND (reference sequence). The CDR3 has 16 amino acids. The CDR3 spells CASSIPPGQGNTEAFF. The DNA of the CDR3 is TGTGCCAGTAGTATCCCACCGGGACAGGGGAACACTGAAGCTTTCTTT.

V is TRBV5-5 and J is TRBJ2-1; 9 nucleotides line up with TRBD2. V trimming: 4 bases; J trimming: 5 bases; junction bases outside the gene matches: 7. The CDR3 runs 15 residues. Germline V CDR1 and CDR2: SGHKS, YYEKEE (reference sequence). CDR3 DNA: TGTGCCAGCAGCCTAGCGGGGAGCATAAACAATGAGCAGTTCTTC. Its protein is CASSLAGSINNEQFF.

V usage is TRBV30 and J usage is TRBJ2-7; D possibly corresponds to TRBD2 (6 bases). Germline V gene sequence: CDR1 GTSNPN, CDR2 SVGIG (reference sequence). The CDR3 consists of 12 residues. V was cut by 2 bases and J by 6 bases, with 11 bases left in between. The CDR3 sequence is CAWSYQGGEQYF. CDR3 DNA: TGTGCCTGGAGTTATCAGGGAGGCGAGCAGTACTTC. Looking up the rest from reference TRBV30 and TRBJ2-7 gives the full variable domain: SQTIHQWPATLVQPVGSPLSLECTVEGTSNPNLYWYRQAAGRGLQLLFYSVGIGQISSEVPQNLSASRPQDRQFILSSKKLLLSDSGFYLCAWSYQGGEQYFGPGTRLTVT.

The V gene is TRBV11-2, the J gene TRBJ2-5, with 15 nucleotides matching TRBD2. The germline gives CDR1 SGHAT, CDR2 FQNNGV. The CDR3 totals 19 residues. Losses at the gene ends were 6 bases for V and 6 bases for J; bases not matched to a gene: 17. CDR3: CASSPNSGTSGGSWQTQYF. CDR3 nucleotides: TGTGCCAGCAGTCCGAATTCCGGGACTAGCGGGGGGAGCTGGCAGACCCAGTACTTC.

This clone was picked up one time. This chain uses TRBV9 with TRBJ1-1, with 9 bases fitting TRBD1. Germline CDR1 reads SGDLS; CDR2 reads YYNGEE. This CDR3 is 15 amino acids long. V shed 0 bases, J shed 2 bases, and the junction held 2 bases outside the gene matches. CDR3 nucleotides: TGTGCCAGCAGCGTAGAGGGACAGGGCAACACTGAAGCTTTCTTT. This codes for CASSVEGQGNTEAFF.

The rearrangement links TRBV3-1 (or the pseudogene TRBV3-2) to TRBJ1-3, with 9 bases fitting TRBD1. The V gene end was trimmed by 5 bases and the J gene end by 4 bases; junction bases not matched to a gene: 6. There are 15 residues in the CDR3. Germline values: CDR1 LGHDT, CDR2 YNNKEL (reference sequence). In DNA form, the CDR3 reads TGTGCCAGCAGCGGGTGGGACAGGGTCGGAAACACCATATATTTT. Translated, it gives CASSGWDRVGNTIYF.

The chain couples TRBV3-1 (or the pseudogene TRBV3-2) to TRBJ2-5; a weak D match, TRBD2 (5 bases). The germline V gene encodes CDR1 LGHDT and CDR2 YNNKEL (reference sequence). This CDR3 is built from 14 residues. With 3 bases removed from V and 6 bases from J, the gap between germline ends came to 14 bases. CDR3 bases: TGTGCCAGCAGCCACAGCGGCCGGAGCAAGACCCAGTACTTC. This codes for CASSHSGRSKTQYF.

The rearrangement joins TRBV3-1 (or the pseudogene TRBV3-2) to TRBJ2-5; D is possibly TRBD1 (6 bases). This CDR3 comprises 16 residues. The ends were cut back, 6 bases at V and 2 bases at J, with 19 bases in the middle. Germline CDR1 LGHDT, CDR2 YNNKEL (reference sequence). CDR3 DNA: TGTGCCAGCAGGCACTCGTGGGCAGGGGCTCAAGAGACCCAGTACTTC. This encodes CASRHSWAGAQETQYF.

The chain uses TRBV19 and TRBJ1-3, with 7 bases matching TRBD1. Germline trimming cut 4 bases from V and 2 bases from J; bases unmatched to any gene: 5. In germline, CDR1 is LNHDA, CDR2 SQIVND (reference sequence). This CDR3 comprises 15 residues. This CDR3 is CASSTTGDPGNTIYF. The CDR3 DNA follows: TGTGCCAGTAGTACTACAGGGGATCCTGGAAACACCATATATTTT.